The subject of this entry is one T cell receptor beta chain. Its antigen is unidentified. This entry comes from a study of cytomegalovirus exposure and HLA in healthy donors. On the study more broadly: About 77 million unique TCRs from HLA-typed donors made up an early data release.

Use of 60 Vbeta and 13 Jbeta primers characterized the PCR. Sequencing used immunoSEQ multiplex PCR; TCRdb keeps in-frame clones, though not all of them. The sample shows about 160,000 clones, around 75% of them seen only once. General study points: TCR beta chains numbering roughly 150 were designated cytomegalovirus-associated.

Sample: PBMCs. The source is a woman aged 45 to 65 in good health and CMV-seropositive.

For the CDR3, the DNA is TGCGCCAGCAGCTATGGCGGTGGAGATGGCTACACCTTC. Its translation is CASSYGGGDGYTF. The gene calls are TRBV5-1 and TRBJ1-2; D gene ambiguous. V lost 3 bases to trimming and J lost 6 bases, with 12 bases between them. The CDR3 covers 13 residues. From germline, CDR1 is SGHRS and CDR2 YFSETQ.